This T cell receptor beta chain comes out of a study of shared clonotypes between healthy human individuals. Repertoires were generated with immunoSEQ multiplex PCR, while TCRdb's copy carries only in-frame clones and drops some. The repertoire has about 690,000 clones, around 90% of them found once; the top ten carry about 33%. Donation came from healthy HIV-negative adults that had no recent acute infections or vaccinations. Germline V CDR1 and CDR2: SGHDN, FVKESK. There are 13 residues in the CDR3. V gave up 8 bases and J gave up 7 bases, with 15 bases separating them. This clone was seen only once. Antigen unknown. Points from the study as a whole: Generally, naive subsets (rather than memory subsets) showed larger estimated richness. Clonotypes which were not shared had lower generation probabilities than clonotypes that all four donors shared. Several donors held about 5% of naive CD4 clonotypes in common.

This receptor was taken from a man in his late teens or twenties in good health. Some clones in this sample may be carry-over from other donors' samples. The V call is TRBV14, the J call TRBJ2-1, with D possibly TRBD2 on 5 matching bases. Sample: memory CD8+ T cells from PBMCs. Described subset: CD45RO+ cells pooled with CCR7-negative TemRA cells. DNA for the CDR3: TGTGCCAGCGGTAGGTTTAGGAGGAATGAGCAGTTCTTC. It codes for CASGRFRRNEQFF.